This entry describes one T cell receptor (beta chain). The antigen is undetermined. This specimen comes from a study of long-term antiretroviral therapy in people with HIV. The immunoSEQ assay was v3.0, run at survey level. TCRdb's table, derived via immunoSEQ multiplex PCR, lists solely in-frame clones and lacks some. The profile covers about 25,000 clones, with 88% appearing a single time and roughly 5% taken by the ten largest. Findings of the study overall: Compared with controls, HIV repertoires showed narrower CDR3 length ranges. Those clones which expanded before ART made up the dominant part of the repertoire at all time points.

V lost 1 base and J lost 3; bases outside the gene matches: 2. The germline CDR1 and CDR2 sequences are SEHNR and FQNEAQ (reference sequence). There are 14 residues in the CDR3. This TCR came from a man aged 30-40 years with HIV. The chain carries TRBV7-9 and TRBJ1-2; 7 bases align to TRBD1. The starting material was unsorted PBMCs, obtained approximately 4.5 years after starting antiretroviral therapy. In DNA form, the CDR3 reads TGTGCCAGCAGCTTAGGGGGGACAGACTATGGCTACACCTTC. Translating it yields CASSLGGTDYGYTF.